In this sample, the clone carrying this T cell receptor beta chain turned up a few times. The antigen is undetermined. CD45RO/CCR7/CD25/CD127/CD95/CD27 separated CD4+ naive, central memory, regulatory and stem cell-like memory cells by sorting. This sample is part of a study of beta chain features in type 1 diabetes. The study, taken as a whole, reports: Shorter TCRB CDR3s, moderately but significantly so, were found in Type 1 diabetes patients in all four CD4+ subsets. Whether HLA type affects TCRB rearrangement stayed undetermined in the present work. It was among patients, rather than healthy donors, that naive, central memory and Treg TCRB repertoires appeared more similar.

CDR1 LGHNA and CDR2 YNFKEQ come from the germline V gene. V lost 1 base and J lost 2; bases outside the gene matches: 4. The CDR3 totals 16 residues. The whole isolated RNA underwent reverse transcription, so sequencing captured expressed TCRB transcripts. Assay: immunoSEQ multiplex PCR; the TCRdb copy retains only in-frame clones and omits some. The sample contains approximately 600,000 clones, 12% of which appear only once. This sequence originates from a man younger than 45 with type 1 diabetes. The V and J genes are TRBV4-2 and TRBJ2-3, with TRBD1 matching 9 bases. The sequenced sample consisted of naive CD4+ T cells from blood. The CDR3 sequence is CASSQVGTGNTDTQYF. The CDR3 bases are TGTGCCAGCAGCCAAGTGGGGACAGGGAACACAGATACGCAGTATTTT.